These 32 T cell receptor beta chains were all obtained from the same sample, sequenced in a study of memory B cells and T cells in multiple sclerosis. The repertoire was sequenced with immunoSEQ multiplex PCR; TCRdb's copy has only in-frame clones and lacks some. The profile shows 25,000 to 35,000 clones, roughly 83% of them singletons. After stimulus-free culture, autoproliferating CFSE-dim and non-proliferating CFSE-high T cells were sequenced separately. Approximately 5x10^7 CFSE-labeled PBMCs were cultured less than eight days unstimulated, then replicate wells were pooled. Their antigens are not known. Specimen: PBMCs from blood kept in culture. The receptors originated from a human donor with multiple sclerosis.

This clone was recorded only once. This sequence joins TRBV5-6 and TRBJ1-5; 9 bases agree with TRBD1. Germline V gives CDR1 SGHDT, CDR2 YYEEEE. CDR3 size: 15 residues. V dropped 0 bases and J dropped 7; count of bases not matched to a gene: 5. CDR3 residues: CASSLGQGVGQPQHF. DNA for the CDR3: TGTGCCAGCAGCTTGGGACAGGGGGTAGGGCAGCCCCAGCATTTT.

In its sample, this clone was seen a few times. The chain carries TRBV19 and TRBJ1-2; D might be TRBD1 (6 bases). The ends were cut back, 5 bases at V and 13 bases at J, with 23 bases in the middle. The CDR3 totals 14 residues. Germline CDR1 LNHDA, CDR2 SQIVND (reference sequence). The CDR3 sequence: CASSPRGQKPSGTF. In DNA form, the CDR3 reads TGTGCCAGTAGTCCCAGAGGACAGAAACCTAGCGGCACCTTC.

Concerning this clone: At one boundary the junction diverges from the germline segment, which might be a read error. V and J are TRBV5-6 and TRBJ2-7; TRBD2 aligns across 10 bases. The CDR3 loop spans 15 amino acids. The V gene's germline CDR1 is SGHDT and CDR2 YYEEEE. CDR3 coding DNA: TGTGCCAGCAGCTTGCAGTCCTCTAGCGGGGGAAGTAAAGTCTTC. Translated, it gives CASSLQSSSGGSKVF.

The rearrangement uses TRBV6-1 and TRBJ1-2, with D possibly TRBD1 on 6 matching bases. Germline V gives CDR1 MNHNS, CDR2 SASEGT. V was trimmed by 8 bases and J by 5 bases, leaving 12 bases between them. The CDR3 has 12 amino acids. The CDR3 sequence: CASGLQGYGYTF. The CDR3 coding sequence is TGTGCCAGCGGACTACAGGGTTATGGCTACACCTTC.

J is TRBJ2-3 and V is TRBV7-8; no definite D call. Trimming removed 1 base from V and 0 bases from J, with 11 bases in between. Per germline, CDR1 SGHVS and CDR2 FQNEAQ. CDR3 length: 16 residues. The CDR3 region has the DNA TGTGCCAGCAGCTTAGGTAGCAGAGTGAGCACAGATACGCAGTATTTT. Translated, it gives CASSLGSRVSTDTQYF.

The V gene is TRBV19, the J gene TRBJ2-3, with 7 bases aligning to TRBD2. Germline trimming cut 3 bases from V and 1 base from J; bases unmatched to any gene: 1. The CDR3 spans 14 residues. Germline V gives CDR1 LNHDA, CDR2 SQIVND (reference sequence). The CDR3 DNA reads as TGTGCCAGTAGTATCAGCGGGGGCACAGATACGCAGTATTTT. Its translation is CASSISGGTDTQYF.

The V gene is TRBV5-1, the J gene TRBJ2-3; the match to TRBD2 covers 7 bases. CDR3 length: 16 amino acids. From germline, CDR1 is SGHRS and CDR2 YFSETQ. Germline trimming cut 4 bases from V and 4 bases from J; bases unmatched to any gene: 12. CDR3 loop: CASSTGRVVGADTQYF. The CDR3 region has the DNA TGCGCCAGCAGCACTGGGAGGGTCGTTGGGGCAGATACGCAGTATTTT.

This chain connects TRBV4-2 to TRBJ2-7; no reliable D call. The CDR3 totals 14 residues. V lost 4 bases to trimming and J lost 3 bases, with 13 bases between them. CDR1 and CDR2 from the germline V gene are LGHNA and YNFKEQ. The CDR3 loop reads CASSRPAPSYEQYF. The CDR3 bases are TGTGCCAGCAGCCGTCCCGCCCCCAGCTACGAGCAGTACTTC.

This clone has a single count. The rearrangement joins TRBV5-6 to TRBJ1-1; maybe TRBD1 (5 bases). Germline values: CDR1 SGHDT, CDR2 YYEEEE. With 4 bases removed from V and 7 bases from J, the gap between germline ends came to 20 bases. This CDR3 has 15 residues. Here the CDR3 reads CASSRTGGAANEAFF. The CDR3 DNA sequence: TGTGCCAGCAGCCGAACGGGAGGGGCGGCCAATGAAGCTTTCTTT.

This chain links TRBV30 with TRBJ2-1; 10 bases are shared with TRBD2. Unmatched junction bases numbered 8, after V lost 4 bases and J lost 8 bases. The CDR3 extends over 14 amino acids. The V gene's germline CDR1 is GTSNPN and CDR2 SVGIG (reference sequence). The DNA of the CDR3 is TGTGCCTGGAATATAGCGGGAGGTTTGGATGAGCAGTTCTTC. Protein sequence: CAWNIAGGLDEQFF.

The chain joins TRBV6-1 to TRBJ2-7, with D possibly TRBD1 on 6 matching bases. From germline, CDR1 is MNHNS and CDR2 SASEGT. CDR3 length equals 14 residues. Trimming removed 6 bases at V and 2 bases at J, with 14 bases between. CDR3 loop: CASRRGGSAYEQYF. The DNA of the CDR3 is TGTGCCAGCAGACGAGGGGGTTCCGCCTACGAGCAGTACTTC.

This sequence joins TRBV6-5 and TRBJ1-5; D gene ambiguous. V shed 8 bases and J shed 0 bases, with 11 bases lying between them. There are 14 residues in the CDR3. Germline V gene sequence: CDR1 MNHEY, CDR2 SVGAGI. The CDR3 loop reads CASRGGYSNQPQHF. The DNA for the CDR3 is TGTGCCAGCCGGGGAGGGTATAGCAATCAGCCCCAGCATTTT.

This clone was recorded once. The CDR3 sequence: CASREEKLAGGPSGGNEQFF. The CDR3 nucleotides read TGTGCCAGCAGGGAGGAAAAACTAGCGGGAGGGCCTTCTGGAGGCAATGAGCAGTTCTTC. The chain joins TRBV28 to TRBJ2-1; 13 nucleotides align to TRBD2. The CDR3 spans 20 residues. The junction had 20 bases not matched to a gene; V was cut back by 6 bases and J by 6 bases. Germline V lookup: CDR1 MDHEN, CDR2 SYDVKM.

V and J are TRBV5-1 and TRBJ1-2; maybe TRBD1 (6 bases). The CDR3 runs 13 residues. The V gene lost 4 bases and the J gene lost 2 bases, with 9 bases spanning the gap. Per germline, CDR1 SGHRS and CDR2 YFSETQ. The CDR3 region is CASSGQGNYGYTF. The CDR3, as DNA: TGCGCCAGCAGCGGGCAGGGGAACTATGGCTACACCTTC.

This chain links TRBV28 with TRBJ2-3, with TRBD1 identical over 9 bases. The CDR3 runs 14 residues. Germline CDR1 reads MDHEN; CDR2 reads SYDVKM. The junction had 8 bases not matched to a gene; V was cut back by 3 bases and J by 10 bases. Written as DNA, the CDR3 is TGTGCCAGCAGTTTGGGACAGGGCCTCGGGGCGCAGTATTTT. Amino acids: CASSLGQGLGAQYF.

The rearrangement links TRBV7-6 to TRBJ2-5; D is perhaps TRBD1 or TRBD2 (5 bases each). The CDR3 runs 14 residues. Germline V gene sequence: CDR1 SGHVS, CDR2 FNYEAQ. The V gene lost 0 bases and the J gene lost 4 bases, with 9 bases spanning the gap. The CDR3: CASSLAAGGETQYF. The DNA of the CDR3 is TGTGCCAGCAGCTTAGCGGCTGGGGGAGAGACCCAGTACTTC.

The CDR3 region has the DNA TGTGCCAGCCGCAGGGGGGGACAGACCTACGAGCAGTACTTC. This codes for CASRRGGQTYEQYF. The gene calls are TRBV27 and TRBJ2-7; D tentatively fits TRBD1 or TRBD2 (7 bases each). Germline assignment: CDR1 MNHEY and CDR2 SMNVEV (reference sequence). CDR3 size: 14 residues. The germline V and J ends were trimmed by 8 bases and 2 bases, with 16 bases remaining between them.

The rearrangement links TRBV19 to TRBJ2-7, with D hard to call. The germline CDR1 and CDR2 sequences are LNHDA and SQIVND (reference sequence). Between the trimmed V and J ends, which lost 6 bases and 0 bases, there was a span of 18 bases. The CDR3 spans 16 residues. CDR3 coding DNA: TGTGCCAGTAGCTTCCGGGTAGGCATCCCCTCCTACGAGCAGTACTTC. Translated, it gives CASSFRVGIPSYEQYF.

The V gene is TRBV7-8, the J gene TRBJ1-2; possible D gene TRBD1, 5 bases. Germline V CDR1 and CDR2: SGHVS, FQNEAQ. The CDR3 length is 14 residues. Trimming shortened V by 5 bases and J by 2 bases, and 12 bases separated the two germline ends. CDR3 sequence: CASSMQGTNYGYTF. The CDR3 region has the DNA TGTGCCAGCAGCATGCAGGGTACGAACTATGGCTACACCTTC.

V gene TRBV29-1 combines with J gene TRBJ1-1; weak D call: TRBD1 (5 bases). The CDR3 extends over 12 amino acids. V was trimmed by 6 bases and J by 0 bases, leaving 8 bases between them. CDR1 and CDR2 from the germline V gene are SQVTM and ANQGSEA. The CDR3 DNA is TGCAGCGTCGGGACCCTGAACACTGAAGCTTTCTTT. Its protein product is CSVGTLNTEAFF.

This chain joins TRBV29-1 and TRBJ2-5, with 7 nucleotides matching TRBD1. Germline loops: CDR1 SQVTM, CDR2 ANQGSEA. This CDR3 comprises 13 residues. Unmatched junction bases numbered 8, after V lost 5 bases and J lost 5 bases. The CDR3 sequence is CSVRDSQRETQYF. The DNA for the CDR3 is TGCAGCGTTCGGGACAGTCAAAGGGAGACCCAGTACTTC.

The V gene is TRBV28, the J gene TRBJ1-1, with D unresolved. CDR1 is MDHEN, CDR2 SYDVKM, per germline. The CDR3 sequence is 14 residues long. Between the trimmed V and J ends, which lost 2 bases and 2 bases, there was a span of 9 bases. The CDR3 coding sequence is TGTGCCAGCAGTTTAGTCACATCTAACACTGAAGCTTTCTTT. It yields the protein CASSLVTSNTEAFF.

The gene calls are TRBV29-1 and TRBJ2-5; 7 bases are a match to TRBD2. Germline V gene lookup returns CDR1 SQVTM and CDR2 ANQGSEA. This CDR3 has 17 residues. The ends lost 0 bases at V and 5 bases at J; junction bases unmatched: 15. CDR3 in DNA: TGCAGCGTTGAAGAGTGGCAGAGAATAACAGCGGGGGAGACCCAGTACTTC. It translates to CSVEEWQRITAGETQYF.

The V and J genes are TRBV9 and TRBJ1-2, with D perhaps TRBD1 (6 bases). This CDR3 region has 17 residues. Trimming removed 0 bases at V and 4 bases at J, with 19 bases between. Looked up from germline, CDR1 is SGDLS and CDR2 is YYNGEE. This chain's CDR3 is CASSVEPGAPASYGYTF. CDR3 nucleotides: TGTGCCAGCAGCGTAGAGCCGGGGGCGCCGGCGTCCTATGGCTACACCTTC.

The V call is TRBV10-2, the J call TRBJ2-2; TRBD2 aligns across 12 bases. The V gene end was trimmed by 5 bases and the J gene end by 5 bases; junction bases not matched to a gene: 3. CDR1 and CDR2 (germline): WSHSY, SAAADI. The CDR3 spans 15 residues. The CDR3 DNA follows: TGCGCCAGCAGTCGGACTAGCGGGGTTACCGGGGAGCTGTTTTTT. Translating it yields CASSRTSGVTGELFF.

This chain's CDR3 is CASSLRTVSYEQYF. In DNA, the CDR3 is TGTGCCAGCAGTTTAAGGACAGTCTCCTACGAGCAGTACTTC. The V call is TRBV28, the J call TRBJ2-7; D perhaps matches TRBD1 (6 bases). The V gene's germline CDR1 is MDHEN and CDR2 SYDVKM. V shed 2 bases and J shed 0 bases, with 8 bases lying between them. The CDR3 is 14 amino acids.

This clone appeared once. The V call is TRBV5-1, the J call TRBJ2-3, with D maybe TRBD2 (7 bases). The CDR3 has 15 amino acids. The V end lost 4 bases, the J end lost 3 bases, and 15 bases lay between the germline ends. CDR1 is SGHRS, CDR2 YFSETQ, per germline. CDR3 sequence (DNA): TGCGCCAGCAGCGCCGGACTAGGGGGTACAGATACGCAGTATTTT. The encoded protein is CASSAGLGGTDTQYF.

This rearrangement joins TRBV7-9 to TRBJ1-5; D gene unclear. Germline CDR1 reads SEHNR; CDR2 reads FQNEAQ (reference sequence). The CDR3 has 14 residues. V lost 2 bases and J 0 bases, leaving 5 bases between the germline ends. This chain's CDR3 is CASSLLGSNQPQHF. The DNA of the CDR3 is TGTGCCAGCAGCTTATTGGGTAGCAATCAGCCCCAGCATTTT.

The rearrangement joins TRBV6-5 to TRBJ2-1; 11 nucleotides agree with TRBD2. The junction had 6 bases not matched to a gene; V was cut back by 5 bases and J by 6 bases. CDR1 and CDR2 from the germline V gene are MNHEY and SVGAGI. This CDR3 spans 15 amino acids. This chain's CDR3 is CASSLAGGEPNEQFF. CDR3 coding DNA: TGTGCCAGCAGTCTAGCGGGAGGAGAACCCAATGAGCAGTTCTTC.

The chain has TRBV5-1 and TRBJ2-2; perhaps TRBD2 as D (6 bases). The CDR3 extends over 15 amino acids. V dropped 3 bases and J dropped 3 bases, with 12 bases sitting between them. Germline-derived CDR1 and CDR2 are SGHRS and YFSETQ. CDR3 bases: TGCGCCAGCAGCTCCGGGGGTGGGTACACCGGGGAGCTGTTTTTT. Protein sequence: CASSSGGGYTGELFF. The full variable domain, in which reference TRBV5-1 and TRBJ2-2 provide the parts outside the CDR3, is KAGVTQTPRYLIKTRGQQVTLSCSPISGHRSVSWYQQTPGQGLQFLFEYFSETQRNKGNFPGRFSGRQFSNSRSEMNVSTLELGDSALYLCASSSGGGYTGELFFGEGSRLTVL.

For this clone: This same CDR3 is encoded by further DNA sequences in the sample. The genes are TRBV18 and TRBJ2-7; D not resolved. Per germline, CDR1 KGHSH and CDR2 LQKENI. The V gene lost 2 bases and the J gene lost 5 bases, with 4 bases spanning the gap. CDR3 length equals 11 residues. CDR3 protein: CASSPDDEQYF. The CDR3 nucleotides read TGTGCCAGCTCACCAGACGACGAGCAGTACTTC.

The V call is TRBV29-1, the J call TRBJ2-7; TRBD2 matches at 9 bases. Trimming removed 1 base from V and 4 bases from J; junction bases left unmatched: 5. CDR3 length: 14 residues. The germline gives CDR1 SQVTM, CDR2 ANQGSEA. The CDR3 sequence is CSVEGIAGVYEQYF. The DNA of the CDR3 is TGCAGCGTTGAAGGGATAGCGGGGGTTTACGAGCAGTACTTC.